This paragraph covers one TCR beta chain sequence. What this receptor recognizes is not known. One base away there is no much larger clone; base qualities are not given. The time point label on this specimen signifies: baseline before first vaccination. Vaccinee samples came from UK trials COV001 and COV002, including a single-blind randomized controlled phase 2/3 trial of AZD1222 (ChAdOx1 nCoV-19) in healthy adults. Trial participant PBMC samples were collected at day 0 and day 28 after the second dose for TCRbeta chain sequencing. The CDR3 regions of human TCRbeta chains were analyzed by immunosequencing. As for the original processing: TCRs in the repertoires were compared against a reference library of SARS-CoV-2-specific TCRs that had been generated with the MIRA antigen-specificity platform. Breadth was defined as the fraction of unique TCRs that were SARS-CoV-2-associated. Depth was defined as the fraction of total T cells that were SARS-CoV-2-associated. Using the MIRA data, each spike-specific TCR was assigned both to the spike region to which the TCR was reactive and to a CD4 or CD8 class. Log10-transformed breadth and depth values were compared by one-way ANOVA with Sidak's multiple comparisons tests. TCRdb took this table from immuneACCESS and kept in-frame rearrangements with V and J called. Such tables lack part of the clones; where checked against another copy, unresolved V genes explain under half of the gap, and the rest is unexplained. V and J calls plus clone size are reproduced from that table; the DNA served to infer D and trimming. In all, the sample holds tens of thousands of clones, and roughly 84% of those were seen once. Roughly a fifth of the sample is held by the ten biggest clonotypes.

The record originates from a study of T cell responses to AZD1222 COVID-19 vaccine (dated by TCRdb to the early 2020s). About the full investigation: AZD1222 recipients whose second dose came at about 4 weeks and those whose second dose came at about 12 weeks were combined into one group, since spike-specific TCR depth and breadth did not differ between the two schedules. TCR sequencing was performed for fewer than 250 trial participants, of whom some 200 were given two doses of AZD1222 and around 26 were given two doses of MenACWY control vaccine. Enrollment into the trials was organized by age into subgroups of 18-55, 56-69 and 70-plus years, and those subgroups contained 148, 28 and 57 TCR-sequenced participants, respectively. The paper as a whole reports these results and caveats: A significant rise in spike-specific TCR breadth and depth was observed after two AZD1222 doses relative to day 0 and relative to MenACWY recipients. The 56-69-year group was small, and its depth increase did not reach significance, likely because of low power. Participants were mostly white British, with more females than males. The authors suggested clonal diversity may have been underestimated. Because no day 14 peak-response samples were available, repertoires were characterized only after the peak T cell response. Conclusions about previously exposed vaccinees are limited, since just five or six AZD1222 recipients were seropositive for SARS-CoV-2 at baseline. Vaccine-associated CD4 TCRs spanned the whole spike protein, with dominant responses in regions 160-218 and 743-854. Reportedly, almost half of the unique spike-specific TCRs recognized epitopes lying outside the regions that are mutated in the B.1.351 and B.1.1.7 variants.

Here the sequenced sample was peripheral blood, taken on day 0 of AZD1222 vaccination. This receptor was obtained from an adult in good health.

The CDR3 protein sequence reads: CASRSGVTLNYGYTF. At the DNA level, the sequence is TGTGCCAGTAGGTCGGGAGTCACCCTTAACTATGGCTACACCTTC. The rearrangement joined TRBV19 to TRBJ1-2; the D gene is unclear. Trimming takes 6 bases from V and 1 base from J, and the germline ends sit 15 bases apart. The CDR3 runs 15 residues from the cysteine to the phenylalanine. Just the 45-base CDR3 DNA is kept, in frame starting at base 1. CDR1 and CDR2, per the germline V gene (reference sequence), are LNHDA and SQIVND.